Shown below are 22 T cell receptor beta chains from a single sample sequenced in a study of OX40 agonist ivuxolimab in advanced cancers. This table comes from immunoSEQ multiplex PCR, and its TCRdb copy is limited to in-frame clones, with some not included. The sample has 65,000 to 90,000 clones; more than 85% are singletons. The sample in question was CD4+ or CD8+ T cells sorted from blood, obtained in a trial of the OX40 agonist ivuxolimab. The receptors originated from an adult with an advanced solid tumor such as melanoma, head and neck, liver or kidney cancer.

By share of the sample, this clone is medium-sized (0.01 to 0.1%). The CDR3 DNA follows: TGTGCCAGCAGTGACGGGACTAGCGGGGGGAATGAGCAGTTCTTC. The encoded protein is CASSDGTSGGNEQFF. The V gene is TRBV6-4, the J gene TRBJ2-1; 15 bases are a match to TRBD2. In germline, CDR1 is MRHNA, CDR2 SNTAGT. Germline trimming cut 2 bases from V and 7 bases from J; bases unmatched to any gene: 0. The CDR3 loop spans 15 amino acids.

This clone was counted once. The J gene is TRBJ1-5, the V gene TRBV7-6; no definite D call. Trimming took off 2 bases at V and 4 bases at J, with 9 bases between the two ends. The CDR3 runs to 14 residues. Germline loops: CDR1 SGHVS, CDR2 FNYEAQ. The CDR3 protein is CASSLMAGNQPQHF. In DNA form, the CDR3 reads TGTGCCAGCAGCTTAATGGCGGGGAATCAGCCCCAGCATTTT.

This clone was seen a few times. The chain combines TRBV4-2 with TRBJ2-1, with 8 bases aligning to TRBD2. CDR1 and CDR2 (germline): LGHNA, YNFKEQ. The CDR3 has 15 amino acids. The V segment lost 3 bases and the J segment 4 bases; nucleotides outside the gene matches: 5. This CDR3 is CASSQRGEVYNEQFF. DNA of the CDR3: TGTGCCAGCAGCCAGCGGGGGGAGGTATACAATGAGCAGTTCTTC.

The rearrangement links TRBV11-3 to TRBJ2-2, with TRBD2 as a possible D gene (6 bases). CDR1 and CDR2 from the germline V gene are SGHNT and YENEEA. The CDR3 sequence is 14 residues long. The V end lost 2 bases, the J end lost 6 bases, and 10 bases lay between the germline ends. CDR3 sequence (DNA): TGTGCCAGCAGCTTATGGGGGGAGCCCGGGGAGCTGTTTTTT. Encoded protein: CASSLWGEPGELFF.

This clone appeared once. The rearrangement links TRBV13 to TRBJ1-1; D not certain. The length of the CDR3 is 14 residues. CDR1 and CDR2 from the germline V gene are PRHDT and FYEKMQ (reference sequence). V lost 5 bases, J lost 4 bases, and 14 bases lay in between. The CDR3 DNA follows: TGTGCCAGCAGCCCATCTTCCCTGGCCACTGAAGCTTTCTTT. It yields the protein CASSPSSLATEAFF.

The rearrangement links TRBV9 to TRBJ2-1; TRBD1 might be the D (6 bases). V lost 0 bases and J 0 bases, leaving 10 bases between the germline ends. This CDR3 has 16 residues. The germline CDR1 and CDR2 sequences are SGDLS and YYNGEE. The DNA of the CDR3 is TGTGCCAGCAGCGTAGCTTCAGGGGTCTCCTACAATGAGCAGTTCTTC. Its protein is CASSVASGVSYNEQFF.

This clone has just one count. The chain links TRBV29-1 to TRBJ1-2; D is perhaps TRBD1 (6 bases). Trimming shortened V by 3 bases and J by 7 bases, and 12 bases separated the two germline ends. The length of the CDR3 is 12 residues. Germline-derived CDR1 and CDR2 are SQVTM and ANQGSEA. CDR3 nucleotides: TGCAGCGTTGAGGACGGAGGGGGTGGCTACACCTTC. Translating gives CSVEDGGGGYTF.

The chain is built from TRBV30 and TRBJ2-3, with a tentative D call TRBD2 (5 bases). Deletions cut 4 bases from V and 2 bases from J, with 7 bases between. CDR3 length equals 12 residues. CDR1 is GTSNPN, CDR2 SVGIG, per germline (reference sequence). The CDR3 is CAWNGITDTQYF. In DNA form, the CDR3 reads TGTGCCTGGAACGGGATCACAGATACGCAGTATTTT.

The CDR3: CASSQSPVYGYTF. The DNA for the CDR3 is TGTGCCAGCAGCCAATCCCCAGTCTATGGCTACACCTTC. The V gene is TRBV16, the J gene TRBJ1-2; no reliable D call. V was clipped by 0 bases and J by 4 bases, with 6 bases between them. The CDR3 contains 13 residues. Germline V CDR1 and CDR2: KGHSY, FQNENV.

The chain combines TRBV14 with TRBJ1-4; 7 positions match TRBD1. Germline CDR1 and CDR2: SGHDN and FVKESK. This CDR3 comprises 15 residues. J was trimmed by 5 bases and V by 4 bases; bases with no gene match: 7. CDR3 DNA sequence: TGTGCCAGCAGCCCTGAGACAGGGTTAAATGAAAAACTGTTTTTT. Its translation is CASSPETGLNEKLFF.

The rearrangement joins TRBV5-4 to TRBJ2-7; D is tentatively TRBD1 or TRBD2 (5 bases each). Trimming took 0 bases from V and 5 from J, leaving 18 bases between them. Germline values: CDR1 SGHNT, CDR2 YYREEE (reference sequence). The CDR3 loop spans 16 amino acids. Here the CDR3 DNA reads TGTGCCAGCAGCTTGGAGGTCCCAGGGAGAATCGACGAGCAGTACTTC. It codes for CASSLEVPGRIDEQYF.

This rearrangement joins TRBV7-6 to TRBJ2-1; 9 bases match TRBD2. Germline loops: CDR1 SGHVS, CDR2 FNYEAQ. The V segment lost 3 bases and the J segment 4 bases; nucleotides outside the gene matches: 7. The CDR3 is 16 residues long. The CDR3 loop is CASSFGGGAGYNEQFF. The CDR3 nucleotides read TGTGCCAGCAGCTTTGGCGGGGGGGCCGGTTACAATGAGCAGTTCTTC.

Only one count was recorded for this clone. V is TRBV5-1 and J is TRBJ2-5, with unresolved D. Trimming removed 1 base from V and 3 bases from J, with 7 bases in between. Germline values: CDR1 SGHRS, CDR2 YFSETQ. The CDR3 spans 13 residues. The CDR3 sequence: CASSLYREETQYF. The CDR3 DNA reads TGCGCCAGCAGCTTGTATAGGGAAGAGACCCAGTACTTC.

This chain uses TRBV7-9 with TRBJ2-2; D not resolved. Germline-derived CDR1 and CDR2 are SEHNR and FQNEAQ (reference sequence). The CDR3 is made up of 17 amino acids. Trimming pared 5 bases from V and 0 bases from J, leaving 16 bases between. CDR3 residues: CASSPTSGFTNTGELFF. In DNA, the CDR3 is TGTGCCAGCAGCCCGACCTCTGGATTCACGAACACCGGGGAGCTGTTTTTT.

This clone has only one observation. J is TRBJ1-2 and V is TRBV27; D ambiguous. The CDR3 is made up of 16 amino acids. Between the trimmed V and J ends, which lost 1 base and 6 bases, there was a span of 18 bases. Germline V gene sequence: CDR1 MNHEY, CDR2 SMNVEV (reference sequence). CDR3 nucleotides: TGTGCCAGCAGTTTATTCCCCCGGACCAGTACGGATGGCTACACCTTC. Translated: CASSLFPRTSTDGYTF.

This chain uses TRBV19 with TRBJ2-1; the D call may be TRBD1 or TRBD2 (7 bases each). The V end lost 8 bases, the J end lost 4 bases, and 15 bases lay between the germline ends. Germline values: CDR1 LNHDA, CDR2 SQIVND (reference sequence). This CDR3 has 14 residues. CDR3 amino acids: CASESGTEYNEQFF. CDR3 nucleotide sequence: TGTGCCAGTGAGAGCGGGACAGAATACAATGAGCAGTTCTTC.

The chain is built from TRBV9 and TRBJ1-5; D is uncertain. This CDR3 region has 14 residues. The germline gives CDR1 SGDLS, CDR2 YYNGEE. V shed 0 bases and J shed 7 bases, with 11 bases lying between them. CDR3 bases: TGTGCCAGCAGCGTAGGAGGAGGTCGGCAGCCCCAGCATTTT. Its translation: CASSVGGGRQPQHF.

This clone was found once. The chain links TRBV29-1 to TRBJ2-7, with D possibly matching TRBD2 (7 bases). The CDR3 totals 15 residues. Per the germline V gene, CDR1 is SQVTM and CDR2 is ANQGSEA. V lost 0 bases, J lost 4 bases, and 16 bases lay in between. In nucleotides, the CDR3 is TGCAGCGTTGAAGAGGGGGAGGGGGTCGTGTACGAGCAGTACTTC. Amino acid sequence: CSVEEGEGVVYEQYF.

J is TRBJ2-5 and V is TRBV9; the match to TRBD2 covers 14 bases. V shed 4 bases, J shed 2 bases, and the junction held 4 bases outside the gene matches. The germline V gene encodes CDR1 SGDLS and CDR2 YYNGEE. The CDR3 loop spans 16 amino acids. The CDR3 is CASSIGTSGGQETQYF. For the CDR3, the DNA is TGTGCCAGCAGCATTGGGACTAGCGGGGGTCAAGAGACCCAGTACTTC.

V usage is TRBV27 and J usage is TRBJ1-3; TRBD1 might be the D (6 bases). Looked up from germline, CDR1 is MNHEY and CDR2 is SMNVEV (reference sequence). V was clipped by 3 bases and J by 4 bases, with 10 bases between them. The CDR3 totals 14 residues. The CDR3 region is CASSLSGVGNTIYF. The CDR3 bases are TGTGCCAGCAGTTTGTCAGGGGTAGGAAACACCATATATTTT.

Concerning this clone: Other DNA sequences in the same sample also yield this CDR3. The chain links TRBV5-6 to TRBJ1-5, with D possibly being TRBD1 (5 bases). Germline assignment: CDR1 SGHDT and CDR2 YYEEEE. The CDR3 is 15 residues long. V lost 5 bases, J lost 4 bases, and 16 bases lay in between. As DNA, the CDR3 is TGTGCCAGCAGTTCTTCCGGGACGGGAAATCAGCCCCAGCATTTT. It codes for CASSSSGTGNQPQHF.

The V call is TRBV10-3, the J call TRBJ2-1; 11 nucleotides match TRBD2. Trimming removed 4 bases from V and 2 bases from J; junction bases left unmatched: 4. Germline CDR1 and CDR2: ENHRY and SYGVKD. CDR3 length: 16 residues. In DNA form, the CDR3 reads TGTGCCATCAGTGTAGCGGGGGGGCAACCCTACAATGAGCAGTTCTTC. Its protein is CAISVAGGQPYNEQFF.